The 18 T cell receptor beta chains listed next were all sequenced from one sample in a study of a mutant IDH1 vaccine in newly diagnosed glioma. Sequencing was performed with immunoSEQ multiplex PCR; in TCRdb, only in-frame clones are kept and a portion is missing. The table lists 25,000 to 35,000 clones, 82% of them singletons, with about 21% in the top ten. Time point: baseline, week 1 (first vaccination visit). Treatment indicated: pre-vaccination baseline after standard-of-care therapy. The sequences come from PBMCs, collected from a glioma patient treated with radiotherapy, temozolomide or both. These receptors all come from a man aged 30 to 39 with glioma.

The CDR3 region is CASSTTGAGQPQHF. CDR3 nucleotide sequence: TGTGCCAGTAGTACGACAGGGGCGGGGCAGCCCCAGCATTTT. The chain links TRBV19 to TRBJ1-5; 8 bases are shared with TRBD1. This CDR3 has 14 amino acids. CDR1 and CDR2 (germline): LNHDA, SQIVND (reference sequence). Losses at the gene ends were 4 bases for V and 7 bases for J; bases not matched to a gene: 6.

This rearrangement joins TRBV19 to TRBJ1-2, with a weak D call TRBD1 (5 bases). V lost 5 bases and J lost 9, with 16 bases in between. Germline V gene data show CDR1 as LNHDA and CDR2 as SQIVND (reference sequence). This CDR3 has 13 amino acids. The CDR3 protein is CASSPGTVGSYTF. The CDR3 coding sequence is TGTGCCAGTAGTCCCGGGACGGTGGGTAGCTACACCTTC.

This chain connects TRBV5-8 to TRBJ1-1, with D possibly TRBD1 on 6 matching bases. V dropped 4 bases and J dropped 1 base, with 14 bases sitting between them. Germline V gene lookup returns CDR1 SGHTS and CDR2 YDEGEE. The CDR3 has 15 residues. CDR3 sequence: CASSLEQGQNTEAFF. CDR3 DNA: TGTGCCAGCAGCCTCGAACAGGGCCAGAACACTGAAGCTTTCTTT.

The CDR3 protein is CASSPRNRGPDTGELFF. The DNA for the CDR3 is TGTGCCAGCAGCCCCAGGAACAGGGGGCCGGACACCGGGGAGCTGTTTTTT. The rearrangement uses TRBV5-4 and TRBJ2-2; 9 bases fit TRBD1. Losses at the gene ends were 4 bases for V and 3 bases for J; bases not matched to a gene: 10. Germline V gene data show CDR1 as SGHNT and CDR2 as YYREEE (reference sequence). This CDR3 is 17 amino acids long.

V and J are TRBV10-3 and TRBJ1-5; D unclear. The V and J ends lost 11 bases and 3 bases respectively, with 14 bases between them. The CDR3 consists of 13 residues. The germline V gene has CDR1 ENHRY and CDR2 SYGVKD. The CDR3 DNA is TGTGCCTCAACGAGGGCAGTCAATCAGCCCCAGCATTTT. Residues: CASTRAVNQPQHF.

The chain uses TRBV27 and TRBJ2-7; 10 positions agree with TRBD2. The germline V gene has CDR1 MNHEY and CDR2 SMNVEV (reference sequence). Losses at the gene ends were 2 bases for V and 0 bases for J; bases not matched to a gene: 4. This CDR3 comprises 16 residues. The CDR3 DNA is TGTGCCAGCAGTTTAGGACTAGCGGCGAGCTCCTACGAGCAGTACTTC. This codes for CASSLGLAASSYEQYF.

The chain recombines TRBV2 with TRBJ2-1, with D perhaps being TRBD1 or TRBD2 (7 bases each). V shed 5 bases and J shed 3 bases, with 23 bases lying between them. Germline V gene data show CDR1 as SNHLY and CDR2 as FYNNEI. The length of the CDR3 is 18 residues. The CDR3 region is CASSPPGLNPGGYNEQFF. In nucleotides, the CDR3 is TGTGCCAGCAGTCCCCCGGGACTAAACCCAGGGGGCTACAATGAGCAGTTCTTC.

This rearrangement joins TRBV18 to TRBJ2-2; D unresolved. CDR1 is KGHSH, CDR2 LQKENI, per germline. The CDR3 is 14 amino acids. V was pared by 1 base and J by 5 bases, with 8 bases between. DNA of the CDR3: TGTGCCAGCTCACCACAATGGGGAACCGGGGAGCTGTTTTTT. Translating gives CASSPQWGTGELFF. Full variable domain (remainder filled in from reference TRBV18 and TRBJ2-2): NAGVMQNPRHLVRRRGQEARLRCSPMKGHSHVYWYRQLPEEGLKFMVYLQKENIIDESGMPKERFSAEFPKEGPSILRIQQVVRGDSAAYFCASSPQWGTGELFFGEGSRLTVL.

The V and J genes are TRBV6-1 and TRBJ1-1; D not resolved. V was cut by 2 bases and J by 6 bases, with 7 bases left in between. Germline loops: CDR1 MNHNS, CDR2 SASEGT. This CDR3 is 12 amino acids long. The CDR3 bases are TGTGCCAGCAGTGAACGGAAGGCTGAAGCTTTCTTT. Residues: CASSERKAEAFF.

The rearrangement joins TRBV13 to TRBJ2-7; D possibly corresponds to TRBD1 (5 bases). Germline CDR1 is PRHDT and CDR2 is FYEKMQ (reference sequence). The CDR3 is 14 amino acids. Trimming left V 0 bases short and J 4 bases short, with 10 bases between. The CDR3 is CASSLGRGGYEQYF. CDR3 sequence (DNA): TGTGCCAGCAGCTTAGGAAGGGGTGGGTACGAGCAGTACTTC.

Only one count was recorded for this clone. The rearrangement uses TRBV30 and TRBJ1-1; D possibly corresponds to TRBD1 (5 bases). V lost 0 bases to trimming and J lost 11 bases, with 16 bases between them. The germline V gene has CDR1 GTSNPN and CDR2 SVGIG (reference sequence). The CDR3 has 13 residues. The CDR3 region is CAWSVRGAGEAFF. As DNA, the CDR3 is TGTGCCTGGAGTGTACGTGGTGCGGGGGAGGCTTTCTTT.

V usage is TRBV18 and J usage is TRBJ1-1, with D perhaps TRBD1 (6 bases). This CDR3 comprises 15 residues. V lost 2 bases, J lost 4 bases, and 14 bases lay in between. CDR1 is KGHSH and CDR2 is LQKENI in the germline V gene. DNA for the CDR3: TGTGCCAGCTCACCAGCAGGAGGGGGGGTCACTGAAGCTTTCTTT. Translated, it gives CASSPAGGGVTEAFF.

CDR3 nucleotides: TGTGCCAGCAGTCCTTCGGACAGGGGGCAGCCCCAGCATTTT. Its translation: CASSPSDRGQPQHF. V and J are TRBV28 and TRBJ1-5, with TRBD1 matching 10 bases. Losses at the gene ends were 5 bases for V and 7 bases for J; bases not matched to a gene: 5. Germline V gives CDR1 MDHEN, CDR2 SYDVKM. This CDR3 has 14 amino acids.

This chain links TRBV12-5 with TRBJ1-2; D is unresolved. Looked up from germline, CDR1 is LGHNT and CDR2 is FRNRAP. Trimming stripped 5 bases from V and 5 bases from J, with 15 bases between. The CDR3 runs 14 residues. Here the CDR3 reads CASGTHGVRYGYTF. The CDR3 coding sequence is TGTGCTAGTGGTACCCATGGGGTTCGTTATGGCTACACCTTC.

The rearrangement links TRBV11-2 to TRBJ1-1; D gene unclear. Looked up from germline, CDR1 is SGHAT and CDR2 is FQNNGV. The CDR3 extends over 15 amino acids. Deletions cut 5 bases from V and 1 base from J, with 14 bases between. The CDR3 here is CASSISTVENTEAFF. The CDR3 DNA sequence: TGTGCCAGCAGCATTAGCACCGTGGAGAACACTGAAGCTTTCTTT.

The chain couples TRBV5-4 to TRBJ2-3; no clear D gene. V lost 2 bases and J 3 bases, leaving 7 bases between the germline ends. In germline, CDR1 is SGHNT, CDR2 YYREEE (reference sequence). The CDR3 runs 13 residues. CDR3 bases: TGTGCCAGCAGCTTTGTAGGGACAGATACGCAGTATTTT. It translates to CASSFVGTDTQYF. Based on the CDR3 plus reference TRBV5-4 and TRBJ2-3, the full variable domain is ETGVTQSPTHLIKTRGQQVTLRCSSQSGHNTVSWYQQALGQGPQFIFQYYREEENGRGNFPPRFSGLQFPNYSSELNVNALELDDSALYLCASSFVGTDTQYFGPGTRLTVL.

This sequence joins TRBV6-1 and TRBJ2-1, with TRBD1 as a possible D gene (5 bases). Trimming took 7 bases from V and 2 from J, leaving 15 bases between them. Germline V gene sequence: CDR1 MNHNS, CDR2 SASEGT. The CDR3 covers 15 residues. The CDR3 DNA is TGTGCCAGCAAAAGCAGGGTAGGAACCTACAATGAGCAGTTCTTC. Translated, it gives CASKSRVGTYNEQFF.

This clone was picked up one time. The rearrangement joins TRBV12-2 to TRBJ1-5; TRBD1 is taken as the D call from the table, unchecked against the DNA. TRBV12-2 is tagged as a pseudogene. The CDR3 is 14 amino acids. Here the CDR3 reads CAGIGTGKDQPQHF. CDR3 in DNA: TGTGCAGGCATTGGGACAGGGAAGGATCAGCCCCAGCATTTT.